This T cell receptor (beta chain) was sequenced during a study of blood T cell repertoires in COVID-19. This table comes from immunoSEQ multiplex PCR, and its TCRdb copy is limited to in-frame clones, with some not included. This table holds 200,000 to 300,000 clones, about 90% found once. The CDR3 totals 16 residues. Germline values: CDR1 KGHDR, CDR2 SFDVKD. V gave up 4 bases and J gave up 2 bases, with 16 bases separating them. The sequence was collected from a man between 60 and 70 years old with acute or convalescent COVID-19. The specimen was peripheral blood. The rearrangement joins TRBV24-1 to TRBJ2-5, with no clear D. In DNA form, the CDR3 reads TGTGCCACCAGTGAATTTGAGCGTATGGGTCAAGAGACCCAGTACTTC. It is translated as CATSEFERMGQETQYF.